This TCR beta chain derives from a study of blood T cell repertoires in COVID-19. Study background: Sources were T cells, B-cell-depleted T cells, or PBMCs; the material itself was cDNA or gDNA.

Original methodology: Amplified reference gene primers provided the basis for estimating nucleated cell counts. TCRdb keeps only in-frame clones here, not all; method: immunoSEQ multiplex PCR. The D gene and trimming were derived from the DNA, and the V and J assignments and clone size from that table. The profile covers fewer than 350,000 clones, with less than 85% appearing a single time and 2.5% to 3% taken by the ten largest. Enrolled through a virtual design, the participants were between about 18 and 100 years of age and came from some 25 US areas. Donors in Cohort 3 counted as recovered after two negative PCRs, clearance, or symptom resolution. The sequence was collected from a woman aged 50 to 60 who had recovered from COVID-19. The sample consisted of PBMCs or T cells enriched from blood (not recorded which).

The CDR3 region is CASSSAGTLNYGYTF. The CDR3 bases are TGTGCCAGCAGTTCGGCCGGGACACTCAACTATGGCTACACCTTC. The rearrangement links TRBV28 to TRBJ1-2; D is perhaps TRBD1 (6 bases). V shed 4 bases and J shed 2 bases, with 14 bases lying between them. This CDR3 has 15 amino acids. Germline values: CDR1 MDHEN, CDR2 SYDVKM.